This T cell receptor (beta chain) was sequenced for a study of spatial heterogeneity in lung cancer. The V gene lost 6 bases and the J gene lost 9 bases, with 26 bases spanning the gap. The CDR3 runs 16 residues. Germline loops: CDR1 SGHAT, CDR2 FQNNGV. This clonotype occurred many times. In the library, each TCR cDNA molecule bore its own unique molecular identifier. TCRdb re-derived calls from the 5' RACE reads in MiXCR, one entry per CDR3 protein. The sample lists about 21,000 distinct CDR3 sequences, approximately 4.5% seen once, with around 7.4% in the top ten. Time point here: sample taken at primary tumor resection. In each case, whole RNA from tumor, nontumor lung or frozen PBMC was sequenced unsorted. About 73 TRACERx patients with early, untreated non-small cell lung cancer donated samples.

Sequencing was performed on PBMCs, taken at surgery. The chain links TRBV11-2 to TRBJ1-1, with D hard to call. This clonotype was sampled from a male donor with early-stage non-small cell lung cancer. The CDR3 DNA sequence: TGTGCCAGCAGTATAGGACCTTCCCATGTGGAATTCAAAGCTTTCTTT. It codes for CASSIGPSHVEFKAFF.